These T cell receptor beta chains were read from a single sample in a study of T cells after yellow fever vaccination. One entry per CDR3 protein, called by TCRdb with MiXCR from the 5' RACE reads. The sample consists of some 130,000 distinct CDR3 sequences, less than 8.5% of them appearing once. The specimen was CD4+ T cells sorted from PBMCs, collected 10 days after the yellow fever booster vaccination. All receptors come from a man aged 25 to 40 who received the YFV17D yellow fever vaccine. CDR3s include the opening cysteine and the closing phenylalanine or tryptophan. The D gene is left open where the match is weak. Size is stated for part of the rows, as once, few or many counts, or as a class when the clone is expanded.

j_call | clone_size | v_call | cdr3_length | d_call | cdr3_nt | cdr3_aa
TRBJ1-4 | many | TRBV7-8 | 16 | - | TGTGCCAGCAGCTTAGGGTCCGGGCAGATAAATGAAAAACTGTTTTTT | CASSLGSGQINEKLFF
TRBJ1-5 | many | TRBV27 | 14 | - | TGTGCCAGCAGTTTTCTGGGGCAAGGGCAGCCCCAGCATTTT | CASSFLGQGQPQHF
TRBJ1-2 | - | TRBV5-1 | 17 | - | TGCGCCAGCAGCCCCGGGACACGCGCTAAAGCTAACTATGGCTACACCTTC | CASSPGTRAKANYGYTF
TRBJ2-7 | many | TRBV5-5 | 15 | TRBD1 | TGTGCCAGCAGCTTGGCCGGGACAGGGGCATACGAGCAGTACTTC | CASSLAGTGAYEQYF
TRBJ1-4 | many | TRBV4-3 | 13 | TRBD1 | TGCGCCAGCAGCCAAGATACAGGGGACAGGGCTGTTTTT | CASSQDTGDRAVF
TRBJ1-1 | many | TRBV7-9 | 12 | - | TGTGCCATGTCGGCGCCAAACACTGAAGCTTTCTTT | CAMSAPNTEAFF
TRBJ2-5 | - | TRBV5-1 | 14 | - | TGCGCCAGCAGGTGGGCAGGTACCCAAGAGACCCAGTACTTC | CASRWAGTQETQYF
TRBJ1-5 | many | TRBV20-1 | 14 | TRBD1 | TGCAGTGCGAAGCAGGGGGCGAGCAATCAGCCCCAGCATTTT | CSAKQGASNQPQHF
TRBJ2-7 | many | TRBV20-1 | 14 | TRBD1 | TGCAGTGCTAGAGAAGAGCGGACAGGGCCCAAGCAGTACTTC | CSAREERTGPKQYF
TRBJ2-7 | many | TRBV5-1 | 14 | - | TGCGCCAGCAATCCCTCGGGAGCCGGAGGCGAGCAGTACTTC | CASNPSGAGGEQYF
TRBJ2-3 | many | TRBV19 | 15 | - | TGTGCCAGTAGTAAGACAGGACGTGGCACAGATACGCAGTATTTT | CASSKTGRGTDTQYF
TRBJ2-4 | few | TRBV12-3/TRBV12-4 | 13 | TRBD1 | TGTGCCAGCAGGGGACAGGGCAGGACGGGTCAGTACTTC | CASRGQGRTGQYF
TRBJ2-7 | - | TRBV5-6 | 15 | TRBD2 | TGTGCCAGCAGCGTCGTCGGGGGGAGGACCTACGAGCAGTACTTC | CASSVVGGRTYEQYF
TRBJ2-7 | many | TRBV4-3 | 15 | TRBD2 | TGCGCCAGCAGCCAAGATCAGGGACTAGCGGGGGAGCAGTACTTC | CASSQDQGLAGEQYF
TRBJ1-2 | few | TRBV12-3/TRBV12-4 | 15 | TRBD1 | TGTGCCAGCAGCAGACGCAGGGGGCTAAACTATGGCTACACCTTC | CASSRRRGLNYGYTF
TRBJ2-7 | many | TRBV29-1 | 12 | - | TGCAGCGTTGATGACGCGGCCTACGAGCAGTACTTC | CSVDDAAYEQYF
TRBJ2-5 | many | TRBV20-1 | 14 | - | TGCAGTGCTCGAGCTGGGGGTCGCCAAGAGACCCAGTACTTC | CSARAGGRQETQYF
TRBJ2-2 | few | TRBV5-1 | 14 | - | TGCGCCAGCAGGCGGGACACCAATAACGGGGAGCTGTTTTTT | CASRRDTNNGELFF
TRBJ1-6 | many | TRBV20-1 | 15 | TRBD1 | TGCAGTGCTAGAGGAAGCGGGACAGGGCTTACACCCCTCCACTTT | CSARGSGTGLTPLHF
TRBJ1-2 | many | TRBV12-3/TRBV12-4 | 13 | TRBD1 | TGTGCCAGCACCCAGACAGGGGGGAATGGCTACACCTTC | CASTQTGGNGYTF
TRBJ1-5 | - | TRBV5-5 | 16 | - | TGTGCCAGCAGCCCTCATCTTACTGATTGGGATCAGCCCCAGCATTTT | CASSPHLTDWDQPQHF
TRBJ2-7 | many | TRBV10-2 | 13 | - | TGCGCCAGCAGTCAGGGATCGAACTACGAGCAGTACTTC | CASSQGSNYEQYF
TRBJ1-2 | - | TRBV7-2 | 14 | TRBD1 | TGTGCCAGCACCAATACAGGGGGAGTCTATGGCTACACCTTC | CASTNTGGVYGYTF
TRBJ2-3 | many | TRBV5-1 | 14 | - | TGCGCCAGCAGCCGAGGCACGGGCACAGATACGCAGTATTTT | CASSRGTGTDTQYF
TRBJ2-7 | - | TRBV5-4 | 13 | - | TGTGCCAGCAGCTTGGACAGCGCTTACGAGCAGTACTTC | CASSLDSAYEQYF
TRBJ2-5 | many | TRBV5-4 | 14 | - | TGTGCCAGCAGCTTGGGAACAGCTCAAGAGACCCAGTACTTC | CASSLGTAQETQYF
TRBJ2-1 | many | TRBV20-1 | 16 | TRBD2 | TGCAGTGCTAGGGTCCTAACTAGCGGGACTCCTCATGAGCAGTTCTTC | CSARVLTSGTPHEQFF
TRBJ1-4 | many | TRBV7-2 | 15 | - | TGTGCCAGCAGGGTGAGGCCGGCGACTAATGAAAAACTGTTTTTT | CASRVRPATNEKLFF
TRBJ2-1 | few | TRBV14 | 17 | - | TGTGCCAGCAGCCGACTCACCGGTAGCGGCTTGGGCAATGAGCAGTTCTTC | CASSRLTGSGLGNEQFF
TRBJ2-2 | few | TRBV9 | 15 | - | TGTGCCAGCAGCGTAGACGGGAGGAACACCGGGGAGCTGTTTTTT | CASSVDGRNTGELFF
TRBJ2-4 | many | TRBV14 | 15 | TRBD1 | TGTGCCAGCAGCCAAGATATCACAGGGGGAAACATTCAGTACTTC | CASSQDITGGNIQYF
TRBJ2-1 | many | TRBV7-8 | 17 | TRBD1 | TGTGCCAGCAGTAATAGAGGGGGCGGAAGCTCCTACAATGAGCAGTTCTTC | CASSNRGGGSSYNEQFF
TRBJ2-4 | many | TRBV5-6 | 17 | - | TGTGCCAGCAGCGATCTTCGAGGCGACCTAGCCAAAAACATTCAGTACTTC | CASSDLRGDLAKNIQYF
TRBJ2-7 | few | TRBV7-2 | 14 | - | TGTGCCAGCAGCTCCTGGGCCACGGGGTACGAGCAGTACTTC | CASSSWATGYEQYF
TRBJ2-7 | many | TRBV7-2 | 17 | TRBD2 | TGTGCCAGCAGCTTAGTGTTTGAATGGACTAGCGGTTACGAGCAGTACTTC | CASSLVFEWTSGYEQYF
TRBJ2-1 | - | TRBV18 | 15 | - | TGTGCCAGCTCACCTGCTGGGGTAGGGTACAATGAGCAGTTCTTC | CASSPAGVGYNEQFF
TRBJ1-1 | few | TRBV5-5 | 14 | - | TGTGCCAGCAGCGAGGAGAGGCAAAACACTGAAGCTTTCTTT | CASSEERQNTEAFF
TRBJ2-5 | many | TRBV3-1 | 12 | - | TGTGCCAGCAGCCGACAGGTTGAGACCCAGTACTTC | CASSRQVETQYF
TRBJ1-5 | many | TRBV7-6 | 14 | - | TGTGCCAGCAGCTTAGAGGTCAGCGGTCAGCCCCAGCATTTT | CASSLEVSGQPQHF
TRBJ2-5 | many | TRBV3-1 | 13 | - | TGTGCCAGCAGCCAAGCCGGGCTGGAGACCCAGTACTTC | CASSQAGLETQYF
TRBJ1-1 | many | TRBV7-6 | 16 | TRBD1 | TGTGCCAGCAGCTTAGTGGCAGGGGGCGGAGGCACTGAAGCTTTCTTT | CASSLVAGGGGTEAFF
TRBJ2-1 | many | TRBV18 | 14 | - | TGTGCCAGCTCACTAGGGACGGGACCTAATGAGCAGTTCTTC | CASSLGTGPNEQFF
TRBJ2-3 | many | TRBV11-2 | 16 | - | TGTGCCAGCAGCTTAGATAAGGCAGTAGGCACAGATACGCAGTATTTT | CASSLDKAVGTDTQYF
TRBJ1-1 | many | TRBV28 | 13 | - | TGTGCCAGCAGCTTAGGGACCTATGGAAGGGCTTTCTTT | CASSLGTYGRAFF
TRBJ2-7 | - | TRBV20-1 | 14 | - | TGCAGTGCTAGAGATGGCGGGACACCCTACGAGCAGTACTTC | CSARDGGTPYEQYF
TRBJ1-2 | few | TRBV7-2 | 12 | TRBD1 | TGTGCCAGCAGCATGGGACAGGGGGGCTACACCTTC | CASSMGQGGYTF
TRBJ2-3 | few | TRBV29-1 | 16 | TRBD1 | TGCAGCGTCCTAGGTGGACAGGGGGTCTCGCAGGATACGCAGTATTTT | CSVLGGQGVSQDTQYF
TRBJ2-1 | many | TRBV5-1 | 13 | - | TGCGCCAGCAGCTTTCGGGGGGCATGGGAGCAGTTCTTC | CASSFRGAWEQFF
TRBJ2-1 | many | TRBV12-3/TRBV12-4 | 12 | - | TGTGCCAGCAGTCGAAGTTACAATGAGCAGTTCTTC | CASSRSYNEQFF
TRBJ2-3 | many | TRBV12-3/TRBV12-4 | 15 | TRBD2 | TGTGCCAGCAGTTCCCGGACTAGCGGAACTGATACGCAGTATTTT | CASSSRTSGTDTQYF
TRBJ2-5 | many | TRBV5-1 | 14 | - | TGCGCCAGCAGCTTGCCCAGAGACCAAGAGACCCAGTACTTC | CASSLPRDQETQYF
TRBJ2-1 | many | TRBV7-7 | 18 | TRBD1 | TGTGCTAGCAGCTCCGGACCAGATTACGGGACAGGCAACAATGAGCAGTTCTTC | CASSSGPDYGTGNNEQFF
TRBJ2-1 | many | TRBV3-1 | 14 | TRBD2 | TGTGCCAGCGCCACTAGCGGGGGATACAATGAGCAGTTCTTC | CASATSGGYNEQFF
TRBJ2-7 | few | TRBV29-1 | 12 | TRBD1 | TGCAGCGCCGCGGGACAGGGCTACGAGCAGTACTTC | CSAAGQGYEQYF
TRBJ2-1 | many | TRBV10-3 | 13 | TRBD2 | TGTGCCATCTTCGCAGGTGGGGGGGATGAGCAGTTCTTC | CAIFAGGGDEQFF
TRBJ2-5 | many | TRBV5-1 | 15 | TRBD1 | TGCGCCAGCAGCTCCGGGACAGGGGGCACGGAGACCCAGTACTTC | CASSSGTGGTETQYF
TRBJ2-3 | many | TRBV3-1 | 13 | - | TGTGCCAGCGGGGTCAGGGGCACAGATACGCAGTATTTT | CASGVRGTDTQYF